This TCR beta chain was obtained from a study of T cells in Graves' hyperthyroidism and ophthalmopathy. Diagnoses used clinical symptoms, serum thyroxine and TRAb, thyroid ultrasound and orbital computed tomography. Unmatched junction bases numbered 15, after V lost 5 bases and J lost 7 bases. The CDR3 runs 15 residues. CDR1 is DFQATT and CDR2 is SNEGSKA in the germline V gene (reference sequence). TCR beta CDR3 regions were amplified from RNA transcripts. In the first-round RT-PCR of the TCR CDR3, the HTBI primer set was used. Using its own MiXCR run on the multiplex PCR reads, TCRdb lists one record per CDR3 protein. The sample consists of 450,000 to 700,000 distinct CDR3 sequences, about 45% of them appearing once.

This clonotype was obtained from a woman aged 18-29 years with Graves' hyperthyroidism. The sequencing sample was made of peripheral blood or thyroid tissue (not recorded which). The chain carries TRBV20-1 and TRBJ2-7, with 9 bases that match TRBD2. CDR3 in amino acids: CSAPNSGSRYNEQYF. The CDR3 nucleotides read TGCAGTGCTCCTAATAGCGGGAGTAGATACAATGAGCAGTACTTC.